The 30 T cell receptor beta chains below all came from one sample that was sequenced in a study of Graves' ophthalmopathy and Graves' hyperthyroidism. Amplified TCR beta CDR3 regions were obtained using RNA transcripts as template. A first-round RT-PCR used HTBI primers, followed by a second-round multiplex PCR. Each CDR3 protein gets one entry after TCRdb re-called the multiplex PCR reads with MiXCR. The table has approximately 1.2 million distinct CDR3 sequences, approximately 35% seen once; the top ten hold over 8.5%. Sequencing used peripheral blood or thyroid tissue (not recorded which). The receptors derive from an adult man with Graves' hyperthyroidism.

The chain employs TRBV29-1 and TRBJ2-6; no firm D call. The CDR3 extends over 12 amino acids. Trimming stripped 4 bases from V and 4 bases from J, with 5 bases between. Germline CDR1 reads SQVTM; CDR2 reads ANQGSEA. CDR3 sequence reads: CSVVLGANVLTF. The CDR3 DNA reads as TGCAGCGTTGTTTTGGGGGCCAACGTCCTGACTTTC.

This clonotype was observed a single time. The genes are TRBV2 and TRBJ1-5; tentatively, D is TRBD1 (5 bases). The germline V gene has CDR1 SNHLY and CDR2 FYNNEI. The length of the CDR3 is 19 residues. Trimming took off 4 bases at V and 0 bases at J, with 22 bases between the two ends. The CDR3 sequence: CASSVPEGWRGDSNQPQHF. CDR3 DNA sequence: TGTGCCAGCAGTGTACCCGAAGGGTGGAGGGGCGATAGCAATCAGCCCCAGCATTTT. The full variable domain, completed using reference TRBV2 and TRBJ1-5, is EPEVTQTPSHQVTQMGQEVILRCVPISNHLYFYWYRQILGQKVEFLVSFYNNEISEKSEIFDDQFSVERPDGSNFTLKIRSTKLEDSAMYFCASSVPEGWRGDSNQPQHFGDGTRLSIL.

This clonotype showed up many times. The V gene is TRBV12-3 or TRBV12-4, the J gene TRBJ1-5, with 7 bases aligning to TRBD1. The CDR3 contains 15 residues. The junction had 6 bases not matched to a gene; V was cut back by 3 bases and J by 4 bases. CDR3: CASSLGQILNQPQHF. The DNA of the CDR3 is TGTGCCAGCAGTTTGGGACAGATTTTAAATCAGCCCCAGCATTTT.

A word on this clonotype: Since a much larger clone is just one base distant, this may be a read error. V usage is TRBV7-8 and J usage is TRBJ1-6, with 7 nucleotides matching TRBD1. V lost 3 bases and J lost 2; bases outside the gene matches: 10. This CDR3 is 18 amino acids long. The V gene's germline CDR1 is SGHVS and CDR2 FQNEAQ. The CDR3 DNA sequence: TGTGCCAGCAGCTTCTCGTCCCTCGGGACAGCCTATAATTCACCCCTCCACTTT. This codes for CASSFSSLGTAYNSPLHF.

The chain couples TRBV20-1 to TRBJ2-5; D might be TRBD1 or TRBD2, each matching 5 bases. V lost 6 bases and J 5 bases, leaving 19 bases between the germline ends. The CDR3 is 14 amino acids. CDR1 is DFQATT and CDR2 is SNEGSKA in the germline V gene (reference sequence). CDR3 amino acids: CSASGTIGGETQYF. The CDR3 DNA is TGCAGTGCATCTGGGACCATAGGCGGGGAGACCCAGTACTTC.

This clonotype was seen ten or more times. CDR3 DNA sequence: TGTGCCAGCAGCCGGGACATTCGGTTGTGCACCTTC. It translates to CASSRDIRLCTF. The rearrangement links TRBV7-9 to TRBJ1-2; maybe TRBD1 (6 bases). The V gene lost 5 bases and the J gene lost 13 bases, with 17 bases spanning the gap. Germline values: CDR1 SEHNR, CDR2 FQNEAQ (reference sequence). The CDR3 covers 12 residues.

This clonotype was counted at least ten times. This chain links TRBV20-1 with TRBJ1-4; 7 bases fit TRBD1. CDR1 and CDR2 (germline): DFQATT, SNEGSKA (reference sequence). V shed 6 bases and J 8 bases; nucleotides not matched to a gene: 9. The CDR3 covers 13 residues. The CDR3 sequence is CSALQGFGEKLFF. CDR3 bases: TGCAGTGCGCTACAGGGGTTTGGGGAAAAACTGTTTTTT.

CDR3 protein: CATSDPKGQPQHF. The CDR3 nucleotides read TGTGCCACCAGCGATCCGAAGGGTCAGCCCCAGCATTTT. The genes are TRBV15 and TRBJ1-5; D not certain. This CDR3 is built from 13 residues. With 5 bases removed from V and 6 bases from J, the gap between germline ends came to 11 bases. CDR1 is LNHNV, CDR2 YYDKDF, per germline (reference sequence).

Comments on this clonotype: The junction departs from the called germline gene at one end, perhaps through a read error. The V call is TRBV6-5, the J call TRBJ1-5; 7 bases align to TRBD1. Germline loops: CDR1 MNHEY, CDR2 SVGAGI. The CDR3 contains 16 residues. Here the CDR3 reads CASSDSTGVGNQPQHF. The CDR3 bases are TGTGCCAGCAGTGACTCTACAGGGGTCGGCAATCAGCCCCAGCATTTT.

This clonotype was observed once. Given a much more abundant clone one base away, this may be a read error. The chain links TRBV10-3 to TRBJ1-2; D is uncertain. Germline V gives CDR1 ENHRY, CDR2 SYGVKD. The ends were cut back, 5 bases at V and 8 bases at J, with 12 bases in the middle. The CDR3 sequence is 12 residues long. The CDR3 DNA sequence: TGTGCCATCAGTTACGACGCAGTAGGCTACACCTTC. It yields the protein CAISYDAVGYTF.

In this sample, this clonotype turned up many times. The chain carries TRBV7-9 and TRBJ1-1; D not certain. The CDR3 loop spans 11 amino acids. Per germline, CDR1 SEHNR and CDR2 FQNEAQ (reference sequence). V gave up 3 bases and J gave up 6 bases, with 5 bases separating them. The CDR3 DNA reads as TGTGCCAGCAGCTTCCCCCCTGAAGCTTTCTTT. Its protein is CASSFPPEAFF.

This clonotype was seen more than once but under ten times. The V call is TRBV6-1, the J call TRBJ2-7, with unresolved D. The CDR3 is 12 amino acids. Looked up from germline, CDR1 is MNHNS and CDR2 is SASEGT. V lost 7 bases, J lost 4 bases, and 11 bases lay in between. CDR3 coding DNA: TGTGCCAGCAATCTGGGCCGATACGAGCAGTACTTC. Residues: CASNLGRYEQYF.

The CDR3 sequence: CASSLIGRESVEAFF. CDR3 DNA: TGTGCCAGCAGCTTGATTGGCAGGGAGTCCGTGGAAGCTTTCTTT. V is TRBV5-8 and J is TRBJ1-1, with a tentative D call TRBD1 (5 bases). Germline assignment: CDR1 SGHTS and CDR2 YDEGEE. The CDR3 contains 15 residues. The germline V and J ends were trimmed by 1 base and 8 bases, with 18 bases remaining between them.

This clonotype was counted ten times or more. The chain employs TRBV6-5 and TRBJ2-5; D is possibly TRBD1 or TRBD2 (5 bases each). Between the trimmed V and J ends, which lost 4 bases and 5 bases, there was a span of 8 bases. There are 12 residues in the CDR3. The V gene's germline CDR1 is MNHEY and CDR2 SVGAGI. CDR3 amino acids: CASSSEGETQYF. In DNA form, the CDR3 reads TGTGCCAGCAGTTCTGAGGGGGAGACCCAGTACTTC.

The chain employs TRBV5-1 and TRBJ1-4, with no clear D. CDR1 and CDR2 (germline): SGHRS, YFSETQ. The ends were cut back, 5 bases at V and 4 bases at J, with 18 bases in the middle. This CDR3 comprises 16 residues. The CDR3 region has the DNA TGCGCCAGCAGGAGCCAGGACGGCGGTCATAATGAAAAACTGTTTTTT. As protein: CASRSQDGGHNEKLFF. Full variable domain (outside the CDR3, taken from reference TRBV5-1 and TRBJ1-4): KAGVTQTPRYLIKTRGQQVTLSCSPISGHRSVSWYQQTPGQGLQFLFEYFSETQRNKGNFPGRFSGRQFSNSRSEMNVSTLELGDSALYLCASRSQDGGHNEKLFFGSGTQLSVL.

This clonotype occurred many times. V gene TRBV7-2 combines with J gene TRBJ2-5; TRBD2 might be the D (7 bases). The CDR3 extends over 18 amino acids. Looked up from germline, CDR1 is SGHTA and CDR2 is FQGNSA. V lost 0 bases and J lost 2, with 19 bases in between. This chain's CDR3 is CASSLAGGGGQRQETQYF. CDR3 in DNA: TGTGCCAGCAGCTTAGCGGGAGGCGGGGGCCAGCGACAAGAGACCCAGTACTTC.

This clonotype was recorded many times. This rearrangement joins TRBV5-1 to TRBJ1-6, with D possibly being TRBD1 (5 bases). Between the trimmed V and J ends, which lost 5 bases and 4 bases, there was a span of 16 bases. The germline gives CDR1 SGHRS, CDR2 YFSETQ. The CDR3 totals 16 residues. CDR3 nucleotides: TGCGCCAGCAGGAAGGACACGGCGGCGTATAATTCACCCCTCCACTTT. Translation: CASRKDTAAYNSPLHF.

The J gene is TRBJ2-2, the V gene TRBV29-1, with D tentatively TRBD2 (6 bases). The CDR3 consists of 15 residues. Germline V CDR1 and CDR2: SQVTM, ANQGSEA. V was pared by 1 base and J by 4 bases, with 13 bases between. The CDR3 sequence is CSVEGISGSTGELFF. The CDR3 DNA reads TGCAGCGTTGAAGGGATTAGCGGTTCCACCGGGGAGCTGTTTTTT.

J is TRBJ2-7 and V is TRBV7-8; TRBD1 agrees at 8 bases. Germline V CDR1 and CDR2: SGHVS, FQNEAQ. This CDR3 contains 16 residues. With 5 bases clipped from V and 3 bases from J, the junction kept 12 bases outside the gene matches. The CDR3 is CASSQGASLPFYEQYF. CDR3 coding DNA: TGTGCCAGCAGCCAGGGGGCTAGCCTCCCCTTCTACGAGCAGTACTTC.

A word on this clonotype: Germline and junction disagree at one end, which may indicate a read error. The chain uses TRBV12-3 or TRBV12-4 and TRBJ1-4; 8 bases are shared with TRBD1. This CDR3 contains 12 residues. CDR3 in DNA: TGTGCCAGCAGACCCGCCGGACAGGGACGCGTTTTT. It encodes CASRPAGQGRVF.

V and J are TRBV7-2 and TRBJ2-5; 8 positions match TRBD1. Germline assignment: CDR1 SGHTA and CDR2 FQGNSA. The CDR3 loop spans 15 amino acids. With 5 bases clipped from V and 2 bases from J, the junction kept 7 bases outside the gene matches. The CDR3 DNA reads TGTGCCAGCAGCCGTATCCACAGGGGGCAAGAGACCCAGTACTTC. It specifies CASSRIHRGQETQYF. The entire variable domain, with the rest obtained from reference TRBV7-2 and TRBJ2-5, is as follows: GAGVSQSPSNKVTEKGKDVELRCDPISGHTALYWYRQSLGQGLEFLIYFQGNSAPDKSGLPSDRFSAERTGGSVSTLTIQRTQQEDSAVYLCASSRIHRGQETQYFGPGTRLLVL.

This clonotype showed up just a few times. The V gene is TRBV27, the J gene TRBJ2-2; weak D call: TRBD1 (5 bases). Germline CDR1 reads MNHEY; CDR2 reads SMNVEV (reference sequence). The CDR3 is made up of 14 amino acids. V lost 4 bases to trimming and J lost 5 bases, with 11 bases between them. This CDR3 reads CASSYRQHTGELFF. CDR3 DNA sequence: TGTGCCAGCAGTTATCGACAGCATACCGGGGAGCTGTTTTTT.

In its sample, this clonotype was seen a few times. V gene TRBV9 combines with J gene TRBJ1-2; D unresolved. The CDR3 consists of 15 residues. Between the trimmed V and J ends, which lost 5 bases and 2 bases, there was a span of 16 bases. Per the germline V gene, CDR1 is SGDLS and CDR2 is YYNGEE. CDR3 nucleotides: TGTGCCAGCAGTTACCGCGGCAACTCCAACTATGGCTACACCTTC. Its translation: CASSYRGNSNYGYTF.

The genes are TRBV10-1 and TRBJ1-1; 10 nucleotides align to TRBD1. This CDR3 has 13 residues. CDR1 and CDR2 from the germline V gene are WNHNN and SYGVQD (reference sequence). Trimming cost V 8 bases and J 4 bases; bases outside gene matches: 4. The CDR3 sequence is CASGTGASTEAFF. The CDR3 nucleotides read TGCGCCAGCGGGACAGGGGCAAGCACTGAAGCTTTCTTT.

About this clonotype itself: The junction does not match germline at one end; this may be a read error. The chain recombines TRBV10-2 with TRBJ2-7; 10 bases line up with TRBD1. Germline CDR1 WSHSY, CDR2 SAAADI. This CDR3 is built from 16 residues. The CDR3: CASSYSAGTGDYEQYF. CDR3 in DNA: TGTGCCAGCAGTTACTCTGCGGGGACAGGGGACTACGAGCAGTACTTC.

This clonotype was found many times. CDR3 nucleotides: TGCAGTGCTCCCCGCCCCGGGACAGGGTCAGCTTTCTTT. This codes for CSAPRPGTGSAFF. The V and J genes are TRBV20-1 and TRBJ1-1, with 9 bases identical to TRBD1. Germline V gives CDR1 DFQATT, CDR2 SNEGSKA (reference sequence). The CDR3 has 13 amino acids. Trimming cost V 5 bases and J 10 bases; bases outside gene matches: 11.

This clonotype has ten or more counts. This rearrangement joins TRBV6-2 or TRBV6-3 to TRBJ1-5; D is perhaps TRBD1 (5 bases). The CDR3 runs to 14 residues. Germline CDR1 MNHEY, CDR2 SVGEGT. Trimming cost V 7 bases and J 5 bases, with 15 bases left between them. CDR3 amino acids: CASKAGTLDQPQHF. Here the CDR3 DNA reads TGTGCCAGCAAAGCCGGGACGTTGGATCAGCCCCAGCATTTT.

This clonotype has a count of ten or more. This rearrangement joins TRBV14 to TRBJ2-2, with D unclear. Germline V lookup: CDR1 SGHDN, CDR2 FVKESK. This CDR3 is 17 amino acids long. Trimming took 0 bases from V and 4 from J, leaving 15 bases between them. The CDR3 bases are TGTGCCAGCAGCCAAGATCAGGCCGGTGTTAGCACCGGGGAGCTGTTTTTT. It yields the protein CASSQDQAGVSTGELFF.

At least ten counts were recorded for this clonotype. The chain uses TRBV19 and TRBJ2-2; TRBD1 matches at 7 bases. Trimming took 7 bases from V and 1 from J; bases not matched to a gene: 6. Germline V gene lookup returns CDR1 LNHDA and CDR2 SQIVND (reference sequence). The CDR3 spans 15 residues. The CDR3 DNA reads TGTGCCAGTATCCCGACAGGGTTGAACACCGGGGAGCTGTTTTTT. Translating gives CASIPTGLNTGELFF.

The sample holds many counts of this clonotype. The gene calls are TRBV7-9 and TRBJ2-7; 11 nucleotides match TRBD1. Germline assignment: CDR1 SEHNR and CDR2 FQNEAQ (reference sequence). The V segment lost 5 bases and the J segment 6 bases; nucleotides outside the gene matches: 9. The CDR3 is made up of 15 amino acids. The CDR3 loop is CASSGWTGGATEQYF. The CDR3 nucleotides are TGTGCCAGCAGCGGTTGGACAGGGGGCGCAACCGAGCAGTACTTC.